The 24 T cell receptor beta chains reported below all come from one sample, sequenced in a study of T cells in Graves' hyperthyroidism and ophthalmopathy. RNA transcripts were the template for amplifying TCR beta CDR3 regions. The TCR CDR3 first-round RT-PCR relied on the HTBI primer set. TCRdb independently ran MiXCR on the multiplex PCR reads; one entry per CDR3 protein. The sample yields approximately 430,000 distinct CDR3 sequences, about 15% seen once. Sequences were obtained from blood. All receptors come from a man younger than 30 with Graves' ophthalmopathy.

This clonotype occurred many times. The chain recombines TRBV6-1 with TRBJ2-1, with 8 bases identical to TRBD1. V gave up 4 bases and J gave up 5 bases; unmatched junction bases: 7. CDR1 and CDR2 from the germline V gene are MNHNS and SASEGT. The CDR3 extends over 15 amino acids. The CDR3 reads CASSGRQGMHNEQFF. In DNA, the CDR3 is TGTGCCAGCAGTGGTCGACAGGGGATGCACAATGAGCAGTTCTTC.

This clonotype was seen many times. J is TRBJ1-6 and V is TRBV7-2; no firm D call. The germline V and J ends were trimmed by 1 base and 6 bases, with 10 bases remaining between them. Germline V gene sequence: CDR1 SGHTA, CDR2 FQGNSA. The CDR3 extends over 15 amino acids. The CDR3 loop reads CASSLEGLSNSPLHF. The CDR3 DNA is TGTGCCAGCAGCTTAGAAGGATTGAGTAATTCACCCCTCCACTTT.

At least ten counts were recorded for this clonotype. The chain employs TRBV30 and TRBJ1-2; 8 nucleotides agree with TRBD1. The CDR3 sequence is 12 residues long. Germline V gene data show CDR1 as GTSNPN and CDR2 as SVGIG (reference sequence). The CDR3 DNA sequence: TGTGCTTTAACAGGGGGAACGGATGGCTACACCTTC. Amino acid sequence: CALTGGTDGYTF.

J is TRBJ1-3 and V is TRBV30; D is undetermined. The CDR3 has 13 amino acids. Trimming stripped 5 bases from V and 4 bases from J, with 12 bases between. Germline loops: CDR1 GTSNPN, CDR2 SVGIG (reference sequence). This CDR3 reads CAWLLFPGNTIYF. In DNA, the CDR3 is TGTGCCTGGTTGCTTTTTCCAGGAAACACCATATATTTT.

This clonotype was detected a few times. CDR3 sequence: CASSSGGGLARETQYF. The CDR3 nucleotides read TGCGCCAGCAGCTCCGGGGGGGGACTCGCCAGGGAGACCCAGTACTTC. J is TRBJ2-5 and V is TRBV5-1; 8 nucleotides line up with TRBD2. V shed 3 bases, J shed 5 bases, and the junction held 12 bases outside the gene matches. CDR3 length: 16 amino acids. Germline assignment: CDR1 SGHRS and CDR2 YFSETQ. The full variable domain, with the rest looked up from reference TRBV5-1 and TRBJ2-5, is KAGVTQTPRYLIKTRGQQVTLSCSPISGHRSVSWYQQTPGQGLQFLFEYFSETQRNKGNFPGRFSGRQFSNSRSEMNVSTLELGDSALYLCASSSGGGLARETQYFGPGTRLLVL.

The genes are TRBV5-1 and TRBJ2-1; 8 nucleotides line up with TRBD2. The CDR3 has 16 amino acids. The germline gives CDR1 SGHRS, CDR2 YFSETQ. V shed 1 base and J 8 bases; nucleotides not matched to a gene: 11. CDR3 coding DNA: TGCGCCAGCAGCTTGCTGAGCGGGAGTACGTTGGATGAGCAGTTCTTC. Protein product: CASSLLSGSTLDEQFF.

This clonotype came up many times. CDR3 amino acids: CATSQGAISYNEQFF. As DNA, the CDR3 is TGTGCCACCAGTCAAGGGGCCATATCCTACAATGAGCAGTTCTTC. The chain combines TRBV24-1 with TRBJ2-1, with TRBD1 as a possible D gene (5 bases). In germline, CDR1 is KGHDR, CDR2 SFDVKD. This CDR3 contains 15 residues. V shed 6 bases and J shed 1 base, with 12 bases lying between them.

This clonotype showed up many times. The chain has TRBV3-1 and TRBJ2-7; a possible D gene is TRBD1 (6 bases). The CDR3 extends over 13 amino acids. Looked up from germline, CDR1 is LGHDT and CDR2 is YNNKEL (reference sequence). Trimming pared 3 bases from V and 6 bases from J, leaving 12 bases between. CDR3 protein: CASSQGAAGEQYF. In DNA form, the CDR3 reads TGTGCCAGCAGCCAGGGGGCCGCCGGCGAGCAGTACTTC.

The V call is TRBV7-8, the J call TRBJ1-1, with 10 bases aligning to TRBD1. This CDR3 contains 17 residues. Germline assignment: CDR1 SGHVS and CDR2 FQNEAQ. With 5 bases clipped from V and 4 bases from J, the junction kept 13 bases outside the gene matches. CDR3 DNA: TGTGCCAGCAGCATAGGATGGGGACAGGGGATTGGCACTGAAGCTTTCTTT. Translating it yields CASSIGWGQGIGTEAFF.

This clonotype was seen at least ten times. The rearrangement links TRBV6-1 to TRBJ1-3; 7 bases fit TRBD1. Germline CDR1 and CDR2: MNHNS and SASEGT. The CDR3 is 16 amino acids. V lost 4 bases to trimming and J lost 0 bases; unmatched junction nucleotides: 6. This CDR3 reads CASSVRQGSSGNTIYF. CDR3 nucleotide sequence: TGTGCCAGCAGTGTTAGACAGGGATCCTCTGGAAACACCATATATTTT.

This clonotype occurred a few times. This chain joins TRBV19 and TRBJ2-7; TRBD1 matches at 9 bases. The CDR3 totals 15 residues. Germline CDR1 and CDR2: LNHDA and SQIVND (reference sequence). The V segment lost 5 bases and the J segment 2 bases; nucleotides outside the gene matches: 7. The CDR3, as DNA: TGTGCCAGTAGTGCCTTTGACAGGGGGGCCTACGAGCAGTACTTC. Its protein is CASSAFDRGAYEQYF.

At least ten counts were recorded for this clonotype. The chain recombines TRBV12-3 or TRBV12-4 with TRBJ2-1; tentative D call: TRBD2 (7 bases). Trimming shortened V by 7 bases and J by 9 bases, and 19 bases separated the two germline ends. The CDR3 extends over 14 amino acids. This CDR3 reads CASKGGGREGEQFF. In DNA form, the CDR3 reads TGTGCCAGCAAGGGGGGGGGGCGAGAGGGTGAGCAGTTCTTC.

Worth noting for this clonotype: Just one base apart from a much larger clone, this may be a read error. The chain employs TRBV3-1 and TRBJ2-1; 8 bases are a match to TRBD1. Trimming at V came to 1 base and at J to 10 bases, leaving 0 bases not matched to a gene. Germline V gives CDR1 LGHDT, CDR2 YNNKEL (reference sequence). There are 12 residues in the CDR3. The CDR3 protein is CASSQAGGEQFF. Here the CDR3 DNA reads TGTGCCAGCAGCCAAGCAGGGGGCGAGCAGTTCTTC.

The V gene is TRBV6-2 or TRBV6-3, the J gene TRBJ2-2, with D tentatively TRBD2 (6 bases). The V end lost 2 bases, the J end lost 1 base, and 14 bases lay between the germline ends. The CDR3 spans 17 residues. Germline loops: CDR1 MNHEY, CDR2 SVGEGT. The CDR3 spells CASSYAEGRGNTGELFF. The CDR3 DNA sequence: TGTGCCAGCAGTTACGCAGAAGGGCGGGGGAACACCGGGGAGCTGTTTTTT.

This clonotype was found many times. V usage is TRBV12-3 or TRBV12-4 and J usage is TRBJ2-3; D might be TRBD1 (6 bases). Trimming stripped 6 bases from V and 5 bases from J, with 18 bases between. This CDR3 contains 15 residues. CDR3 amino acids: CASSPVGTQGDTQYF. CDR3 DNA: TGTGCCAGCAGCCCAGTGGGGACACAGGGAGATACGCAGTATTTT.

The sample holds a few counts of this clonotype. CDR3 coding DNA: TGTGCCACCACCCGACAGGGAGGAGTAGGTCAGCCCCAGCATTTT. Its protein is CATTRQGGVGQPQHF. This chain uses TRBV19 with TRBJ1-5, with 7 bases lining up with TRBD1. Germline-derived CDR1 and CDR2 are LNHDA and SQIVND (reference sequence). The CDR3 loop spans 15 amino acids. The ends lost 10 bases at V and 6 bases at J; junction bases unmatched: 15. Filled out from reference TRBV19 and TRBJ1-5, the complete variable domain reads DGGITQSPKYLFRKEGQNVTLSCEQNLNHDAMYWYRQDPGQGLRLIYYSQIVNDFQKGDIAEGYSVSREKKESFPLTVTSAQKNPTAFYLCATTRQGGVGQPQHFGDGTRLSIL.

This clonotype has at least ten counts. The V call is TRBV12-3 or TRBV12-4, the J call TRBJ1-1, with D unresolved. Trimming stripped 10 bases from V and 5 bases from J, with 14 bases between. CDR3 size: 12 residues. CDR3 sequence (DNA): TGTGCCACCTCTGCCCCGAGGACTGAAGCTTTCTTT. Amino acid sequence: CATSAPRTEAFF.

The table lists this clonotype with a few counts. The chain carries TRBV13 and TRBJ2-7; D not resolved. With 3 bases removed from V and 5 bases from J, the gap between germline ends came to 8 bases. The germline V gene encodes CDR1 PRHDT and CDR2 FYEKMQ (reference sequence). CDR3 length: 12 amino acids. The CDR3 loop is CASSFTENEQYF. The CDR3, as DNA: TGTGCCAGCAGCTTCACCGAGAACGAGCAGTACTTC.

This clonotype was seen many times. The chain is built from TRBV29-1 and TRBJ1-4; the D is unclear. In germline, CDR1 is SQVTM, CDR2 ANQGSEA. This CDR3 spans 13 amino acids. V was cut by 5 bases and J by 5 bases, with 12 bases left in between. The CDR3 DNA sequence: TGCAGCGTTTTGAAGGATGGCAATGAAAAACTGTTTTTT. This encodes CSVLKDGNEKLFF.

CDR3 sequence reads: CASNEGRQTQYF. Here the CDR3 DNA reads TGTGCCAGTAATGAGGGGCGGCAGACCCAGTACTTC. The rearrangement uses TRBV19 and TRBJ2-5, with D perhaps TRBD1 or TRBD2 (5 bases each). This CDR3 is 12 amino acids long. Germline V lookup: CDR1 LNHDA, CDR2 SQIVND (reference sequence). V lost 7 bases and J 6 bases, leaving 12 bases between the germline ends.

This clonotype was counted ten times or more. The CDR3 protein is CASSVEGRSPNTEAFF. For the CDR3, the DNA is TGTGCCAGCAGCGTAGAAGGCAGGAGCCCGAACACTGAAGCTTTCTTT. The chain employs TRBV9 and TRBJ1-1; the D is unclear. Trimming stripped 0 bases from V and 1 base from J, with 13 bases between. CDR3 size: 16 residues. Germline V gene lookup returns CDR1 SGDLS and CDR2 YYNGEE.

Ten or more counts support this clonotype. This chain connects TRBV6-1 to TRBJ2-2, with 9 bases aligning to TRBD2. V shed 5 bases and J 5 bases; nucleotides not matched to a gene: 6. Per germline, CDR1 MNHNS and CDR2 SASEGT. The CDR3 totals 15 residues. CDR3 amino acids: CASSSLAGLTGELFF. The CDR3 DNA sequence: TGTGCCAGCAGTTCGCTAGCGGGACTTACCGGGGAGCTGTTTTTT.

This clonotype was observed many times. The rearrangement uses TRBV2 and TRBJ2-7, with D tentatively TRBD1 (6 bases). Trimming took off 8 bases at V and 0 bases at J, with 14 bases between the two ends. Germline CDR1 and CDR2: SNHLY and FYNNEI. The CDR3 totals 14 residues. In DNA form, the CDR3 reads TGTGCCAGCGGAGGACAGAGTACCTCCTACGAGCAGTACTTC. Encoded protein: CASGGQSTSYEQYF.

This chain uses TRBV7-8 with TRBJ1-2; D is unclear. CDR1 is SGHVS, CDR2 FQNEAQ, per germline. This CDR3 region has 13 residues. V was cut by 6 bases and J by 2 bases, with 10 bases left in between. The DNA of the CDR3 is TGTGCCAGCAGAGAGCTACTCAACTATGGCTACACCTTC. Translated, it gives CASRELLNYGYTF.